This record looks at one TCR beta chain sequence and its context. The sample originates from a study of blood T cell repertoires in COVID-19. As for the study in general: Sites across the United States, Italy and Spain contributed samples from acute and convalescent COVID-19. PBMCs, B-cell-depleted T cells, or T cells were the source of the cDNA or gDNA that made up the material.

As handled by the study authors: Quantification of nucleated cells was approximated via reference gene primer amplification. Sequencing was performed with immunoSEQ multiplex PCR; in TCRdb, only in-frame clones are kept and a portion is missing. The V and J calls and clone size were taken over from that table, and D and trimming were inferred from the DNA. Of some 210,000 clones listed, around 81% are singletons. Deletions cut 5 bases from V and 7 bases from J, with 21 bases between. This CDR3 comprises 16 residues. The V gene's germline CDR1 is SGHNT and CDR2 YENEEA. This clonotype was obtained from a woman aged 50 to 60 with acute COVID-19. J is TRBJ2-1 and V is TRBV11-3; tentatively, D is TRBD2 (6 bases). Sequencing was performed on PBMCs or T cells enriched from blood (not recorded which). The CDR3 DNA follows: TGTGCCAGCAGCCACGGAGCGGGCGCGATACTAAATGAGCAGTTCTTC. It encodes CASSHGAGAILNEQFF.